The TCR beta chain under discussion was sequenced for a study of blood T cell repertoires in COVID-19 (dated by TCRdb to between 2020 and 2021). About the full investigation: Samples from collaborators originated in the United States, Italy and Spain and spanned both the acute and convalescent phases of COVID-19. The prospective study material was composed of cDNA or gDNA derived from T cells, B-cell-depleted T cells, or PBMCs. Subjects who had been exposed to COVID-19, were actively infected with it, or had recovered from it provided the deeply sampled blood TCRbeta repertoires that made up the dataset. A freely available public database, intended as a resource for researchers studying the immune response to SARS-CoV-2, is where the repertoires were released. Samples came from the ongoing ImmuneRACE study (first 160 participants) plus 1,254 subjects from 6 global collaborators. Sample metadata almost always included a de-identified subject ID, COVID-19 status, age in years and sex. Where available, HLA class I and class II types were taken from metadata supplied by the sample provider and were not determined by assay-based typing.

Broad study findings and their caveats: How much clinical and demographic metadata was included differed by source and by participant, and the metadata was provided uncurated.

The immunoSEQ Assay, a bias-controlled multiplex PCR, was used to amplify TCRbeta CDR3 regions from genomic DNA. The study's own analysis went as follows. Nucleated cell counts per sample were estimated from amplification of reference gene primers within the assay. To quantify the absolute abundance of each unique TCRbeta CDR3 rearrangement, sequence reads were collapsed and filtered. For each sample, productive Simpson clonality was calculated as the square root of Simpson's diversity index across productive rearrangements. TCRdb took this table from immuneACCESS and kept in-frame rearrangements with V and J called. Such tables lack part of the clones; where checked against another copy, unresolved V genes explain under half of the gap, and the rest is unexplained. V and J calls and clone size are as listed in that table; D and trimming were resolved from the DNA. The sample table shows some 320,000 clones, and over 75% are seen once. The ten largest make up less than 9.5% of the sample.

Including the terminal cysteine and phenylalanine, the CDR3 comprises 13 residues. The sequence is cut down to CDR3 DNA, 39 bases in frame from base 1. Per the germline V gene (reference sequence), GTSNPN is the CDR1 and SVGIG is the CDR2. Trimming removed 5 bases from V and 0 bases from J; the gene matches leave 0 bases unexplained. A second Seattle source provided samples from volunteer blood donors who had recovered from COVID-19. Each collaborating institution followed its own protocols to collect whole blood in K2EDTA tubes. For TCRbeta analysis, collaborator samples were shipped as frozen whole blood, as isolated PBMCs, or as DNA extracted from either sample type. About this clone: Its antigen remains undetermined. Base qualities were left out, and no much larger clone turns up one base away.

Sample: peripheral blood. This receptor was obtained from a woman aged 50 to 60 who had recovered from COVID-19. This chain is built from TRBV30 and TRBJ2-7, and TRBD2 aligns with 11 junction nucleotides. In nucleotides, the sequence is TGTGCCTGGGGGACTAGCGGCTCCTACGAGCAGTACTTC. This codes for CAWGTSGSYEQYF.